Presented here are 20 T cell receptor beta chains from one specimen sequenced in a study of identical twins. TCRdb independently ran MiXCR on the 5' RACE reads; one entry per CDR3 protein. The repertoire holds approximately 230,000 distinct CDR3 sequences, with around 6.5% as singletons. These data also formed part of another study, on T cells expressing NK-cell markers.

Sequencing was carried out using CD8+ T cells sorted from blood. These receptors were collected from a young woman in good health.

This clonotype was seen a few times. This chain uses TRBV6-5 with TRBJ1-1, with TRBD1 matching 8 bases. Trimming at V came to 0 bases and at J to 8 bases, leaving 8 bases not matched to a gene. The CDR3 consists of 15 residues. Germline CDR1 MNHEY, CDR2 SVGAGI. CDR3 in DNA: TGTGCCAGCAGTTACTCGAAGGGTTCAGGGGGCGAAGCTTTCTTT. Protein: CASSYSKGSGGEAFF.

The J gene is TRBJ1-4, the V gene TRBV30; D may be TRBD1 (5 bases). Germline-derived CDR1 and CDR2 are GTSNPN and SVGIG (reference sequence). V was clipped by 5 bases and J by 1 base, with 8 bases between them. The length of the CDR3 is 13 residues. In DNA form, the CDR3 reads TGTGCCTGGGGGGACGGAACTAATGAAAAACTGTTTTTT. This codes for CAWGDGTNEKLFF.

This chain links TRBV7-2 with TRBJ2-1, with 7 positions matching TRBD2. Germline V gene data show CDR1 as SGHTA and CDR2 as FQGNSA. Trimming took 5 bases from V and 7 from J; bases not matched to a gene: 17. The CDR3 totals 17 residues. For the CDR3, the DNA is TGTGCCAGCAGCATAAGGGCCCTGCGGGAGCCGGAGAATGAGCAGTTCTTC. Its protein is CASSIRALREPENEQFF.

V is TRBV7-9 and J is TRBJ1-3, with 8 bases that match TRBD1. CDR1 and CDR2 from the germline V gene are SEHNR and FQNEAQ (reference sequence). V lost 5 bases to trimming and J lost 2 bases; unmatched junction nucleotides: 8. The CDR3 spans 16 residues. The CDR3 sequence is CASSDRQGRTGNTIYF. CDR3 DNA sequence: TGTGCCAGCAGCGACCGACAGGGGCGAACTGGAAACACCATATATTTT.

This clonotype appeared many times. V usage is TRBV19 and J usage is TRBJ2-1; D is ambiguous. The germline gives CDR1 LNHDA, CDR2 SQIVND (reference sequence). Trimming took 10 bases from V and 5 from J, leaving 15 bases between them. The CDR3 extends over 13 amino acids. The CDR3 spells CATVDFPNNEQFF. The CDR3 region has the DNA TGTGCCACCGTAGACTTCCCCAACAATGAGCAGTTCTTC.

A remark on this clonotype: Given a much more abundant clone one base away, this may be a read error. The V call is TRBV12-3 or TRBV12-4, the J call TRBJ2-3; weak D call: TRBD2 (7 bases). V was clipped by 6 bases and J by 10 bases, with 23 bases between them. The CDR3 covers 15 residues. This CDR3 reads CASSYGGAEEDAQYF. The CDR3 DNA reads as TGTGCCAGCAGCTATGGGGGGGCCGAAGAGGATGCGCAGTATTTT.

The table lists this clonotype with a few counts. The J gene is TRBJ1-2, the V gene TRBV9; no reliable D call. With 2 bases removed from V and 8 bases from J, the gap between germline ends came to 13 bases. This CDR3 is built from 13 residues. Germline lookup yields CDR1 SGDLS and CDR2 YYNGEE. Written as DNA, the CDR3 is TGTGCCAGCAGCGTGATTCAAGGGTGGGGCTACACCTTC. Protein: CASSVIQGWGYTF.

In this sample, this clonotype turned up a few times. The chain combines TRBV21-1 with TRBJ1-2. TRBV21-1 is described as a pseudogene. This CDR3 is 15 amino acids long. CDR3 bases: TGTGCCAGCAGCAAAGTAGTTATTGGAAACTATGGCTACACCTTC. Encoded protein: CASSKVVIGNYGYTF.

This clonotype showed up many times. V is TRBV12-3 or TRBV12-4 and J is TRBJ1-2, with 9 bases matching TRBD1. This CDR3 region has 15 residues. The V segment lost 6 bases and the J segment 3 bases; nucleotides outside the gene matches: 8. The chain's CDR3 is CASSPGQGLDYGYTF. Written as DNA, the CDR3 is TGTGCCAGCAGCCCGGGACAGGGCCTAGACTATGGCTACACCTTC.

This clonotype was observed at least ten times. The chain is built from TRBV5-1 and TRBJ1-1, with a tentative D call TRBD1 (5 bases). The CDR3 runs to 13 residues. V lost 4 bases to trimming and J lost 5 bases, with 12 bases between them. The germline gives CDR1 SGHRS, CDR2 YFSETQ. The CDR3 is CASSPVGRTEAFF. DNA for the CDR3: TGCGCCAGCAGCCCAGTGGGGCGGACTGAAGCTTTCTTT. The full variable domain, rest sourced from reference TRBV5-1 and TRBJ1-1, is KAGVTQTPRYLIKTRGQQVTLSCSPISGHRSVSWYQQTPGQGLQFLFEYFSETQRNKGNFPGRFSGRQFSNSRSEMNVSTLELGDSALYLCASSPVGRTEAFFGQGTRLTVV.

This clonotype was detected many times. This chain connects TRBV7-6 to TRBJ1-2; unclear D gene. The CDR3 is made up of 13 amino acids. V gave up 5 bases and J gave up 4 bases, with 11 bases separating them. From germline, CDR1 is SGHVS and CDR2 FNYEAQ. As DNA, the CDR3 is TGTGCCAGCAGCGAACAACTTTCCTATGGCTACACCTTC. Protein: CASSEQLSYGYTF.

The chain carries TRBV12-3 or TRBV12-4 and TRBJ2-2; 8 nucleotides agree with TRBD1. Germline trimming cut 3 bases from V and 9 bases from J; bases unmatched to any gene: 6. The CDR3 runs to 14 residues. The CDR3 sequence: CASSFGQGAWELFF. CDR3 coding DNA: TGTGCCAGCAGTTTTGGCCAGGGGGCCTGGGAGCTGTTTTTT.

This clonotype was seen only a few times. The V call is TRBV9, the J call TRBJ1-1; possible D gene TRBD1, 5 bases. The CDR3 length is 13 residues. Germline CDR1 SGDLS, CDR2 YYNGEE. Trimming removed 4 bases from V and 3 bases from J, with 10 bases in between. The CDR3 DNA reads as TGTGCCAGCAGCCCGGGGGGTGACACTGAAGCTTTCTTT. Encoded protein: CASSPGGDTEAFF.

This clonotype was observed a handful of times. The CDR3 reads CASSDSSGQVVTDTQYF. In DNA form, the CDR3 reads TGTGCCAGCAGTGATTCTAGCGGCCAAGTTGTCACAGATACGCAGTATTTT. The V gene is TRBV12-3 or TRBV12-4, the J gene TRBJ2-3, with 7 bases matching TRBD2. The ends lost 5 bases at V and 2 bases at J; junction bases unmatched: 13. The CDR3 is made up of 17 amino acids.

This chain links TRBV2 with TRBJ2-1; D remains ambiguous. Germline V gene sequence: CDR1 SNHLY, CDR2 FYNNEI. Trimming shortened V by 7 bases and J by 0 bases, and 13 bases separated the two germline ends. The CDR3 is 15 amino acids. CDR3 coding DNA: TGTGCCAGCATTCTTGATCCTAGCTCCTACAATGAGCAGTTCTTC. Translated, it gives CASILDPSSYNEQFF.

This sequence joins TRBV11-2 and TRBJ2-6, with TRBD1 as a possible D gene (6 bases). Germline assignment: CDR1 SGHAT and CDR2 FQNNGV. The CDR3 length is 17 residues. V was shortened by 3 bases and J by 3 bases, with 15 bases between the two germline ends. DNA for the CDR3: TGTGCCAGCAGCTTGGCAGGGACACTCTTTGGGGCCAACGTCCTGACTTTC. The encoded protein is CASSLAGTLFGANVLTF.

This clonotype was seen repeatedly, ten times or more. The genes are TRBV12-3 or TRBV12-4 and TRBJ1-2; weak D call: TRBD1 (6 bases). This CDR3 comprises 14 residues. V lost 8 bases and J 5 bases, leaving 18 bases between the germline ends. The CDR3 is CASAWGAGGYGYTF. For the CDR3, the DNA is TGTGCCAGCGCTTGGGGGGCTGGAGGGTATGGCTACACCTTC.

V gene TRBV7-8 combines with J gene TRBJ2-3; 7 bases fit TRBD2. J gave up 0 bases and V 4 bases, and 7 bases lay outside the gene matches. The CDR3 totals 16 residues. Germline V gene sequence: CDR1 SGHVS, CDR2 FQNEAQ. Here the CDR3 DNA reads TGTGCCAGCAGCTCGCTAGCGGCGACTAGCACAGATACGCAGTATTTT. Translated: CASSSLAATSTDTQYF.

This clonotype was recorded a few times. This chain links TRBV9 with TRBJ2-1; possibly TRBD1 or TRBD2 for D (5 bases each). Germline-derived CDR1 and CDR2 are SGDLS and YYNGEE. Trimming shortened V by 7 bases and J by 8 bases, and 10 bases separated the two germline ends. The CDR3 length is 11 residues. CDR3: CASGGRHEQFF. CDR3 DNA: TGTGCCAGCGGGGGTCGGCATGAGCAGTTCTTC.

This clonotype was counted a few times. This sequence joins TRBV12-3 or TRBV12-4 and TRBJ2-7, with TRBD2 matching 7 bases. The CDR3 has 13 amino acids. Losses at the gene ends were 3 bases for V and 4 bases for J; bases not matched to a gene: 3. The CDR3 loop reads CASSFGGRYEQYF. CDR3 sequence (DNA): TGTGCCAGCAGTTTTGGCGGGAGATACGAGCAGTACTTC.